Presented here are 24 T cell receptor beta chains from one specimen sequenced in a study of cytomegalovirus exposure and HLA in healthy donors. PCR primers comprised 60 Vbeta and 13 Jbeta primers. TCRdb keeps only in-frame clones here, not all; method: immunoSEQ multiplex PCR. The sample contains 150,000 or so clones, approximately 80% of which appear only once. Sequencing was performed on PBMCs. The source of these receptors is a woman aged 40 to 49 in good health and CMV-seropositive.

This chain links TRBV6-1 with TRBJ2-3, with D tentatively TRBD1 (5 bases). The ends were cut back, 1 base at V and 3 bases at J, with 8 bases in the middle. CDR1 MNHNS and CDR2 SASEGT come from the germline V gene. This CDR3 is built from 14 residues. CDR3 loop: CASSEGGGTDTQYF. Written as DNA, the CDR3 is TGTGCCAGCAGTGAAGGGGGCGGTACAGATACGCAGTATTTT.

This clone was detected only once. The chain is built from TRBV18 and TRBJ1-1; 9 positions match TRBD1. This CDR3 comprises 15 residues. V shed 5 bases and J 1 base; nucleotides not matched to a gene: 5. Germline V lookup: CDR1 KGHSH, CDR2 LQKENI. CDR3 coding DNA: TGTGCCAGCTCATCCACAGGGGGCACGAACACTGAAGCTTTCTTT. It yields the protein CASSSTGGTNTEAFF.

The V call is TRBV10-3, the J call TRBJ2-5; 10 nucleotides match TRBD2. Germline V gene lookup returns CDR1 ENHRY and CDR2 SYGVKD. Trimming at V came to 0 bases and at J to 10 bases, leaving 17 bases not matched to a gene. This CDR3 comprises 18 residues. CDR3 sequence reads: CAISESKLKAGGPRDQYF. Here the CDR3 DNA reads TGTGCCATCAGTGAGTCGAAGTTAAAAGCGGGAGGGCCTCGAGACCAGTACTTC.

The chain uses TRBV5-4 and TRBJ2-3; D is unresolved. The CDR3 spans 13 residues. Trimming removed 2 bases from V and 5 bases from J, with 9 bases in between. The germline gives CDR1 SGHNT, CDR2 YYREEE (reference sequence). The DNA for the CDR3 is TGTGCCAGCAGCTTAGGCGGTTTAGATACGCAGTATTTT. As protein: CASSLGGLDTQYF.

The genes are TRBV9 and TRBJ2-6; D is ambiguous. The CDR3 has 15 residues. V lost 0 bases, J lost 3 bases, and 7 bases lay in between. From germline, CDR1 is SGDLS and CDR2 YYNGEE. The CDR3, as DNA: TGTGCCAGCAGCGTAGGGGCAGGTGGGGCCAACGTCCTGACTTTC. It translates to CASSVGAGGANVLTF.

The chain combines TRBV4-1 with TRBJ2-5, with 8 bases lining up with TRBD1. CDR3 length: 15 residues. Germline V gene data show CDR1 as MGHRA and CDR2 as YSYEKL. V trimming: 2 bases; J trimming: 5 bases; junction bases outside the gene matches: 7. CDR3 sequence (DNA): TGCGCCAGCAGCCAACCGGACAGGGCGGCGGAGACCCAGTACTTC. Protein: CASSQPDRAAETQYF.

V gene TRBV9 combines with J gene TRBJ1-5; no clear D. The CDR3 extends over 13 amino acids. V was pared by 3 bases and J by 6 bases, with 10 bases between. CDR1 and CDR2 from the germline V gene are SGDLS and YYNGEE. The CDR3 loop reads CASSAAPSQPQHF. The CDR3 region has the DNA TGTGCCAGCAGCGCCGCTCCCAGTCAGCCCCAGCATTTT.

The chain employs TRBV5-1 and TRBJ2-3; 10 positions agree with TRBD2. The CDR3 extends over 13 amino acids. Germline V gene sequence: CDR1 SGHRS, CDR2 YFSETQ. The ends lost 5 bases at V and 3 bases at J; junction bases unmatched: 0. The CDR3 DNA reads TGCGCCAGCAGAGCGGGAGGGACAGATACGCAGTATTTT. Protein: CASRAGGTDTQYF.

V gene TRBV5-6 combines with J gene TRBJ1-1; the D is unclear. CDR3 length: 15 amino acids. Germline lookup yields CDR1 SGHDT and CDR2 YYEEEE. Trimming cost V 6 bases and J 0 bases, with 15 bases left between them. In DNA, the CDR3 is TGTGCCAGCACCTTCGGGTTGGCGGTGAACACTGAAGCTTTCTTT. Its protein product is CASTFGLAVNTEAFF.

The chain couples TRBV7-9 to TRBJ1-1; D might be TRBD1 (5 bases). The germline gives CDR1 SEHNR, CDR2 FQNEAQ (reference sequence). V lost 1 base and J lost 7, with 16 bases in between. The CDR3 is made up of 15 amino acids. CDR3 loop: CASSLVHGGLGEAFF. The CDR3 DNA is TGTGCCAGCAGCTTAGTACACGGGGGTTTAGGTGAAGCTTTCTTT.

The chain links TRBV6-5 to TRBJ2-1; TRBD2 matches 7 bases. CDR1 MNHEY and CDR2 SVGAGI come from the germline V gene. The CDR3 has 16 residues. Trimming cost V 2 bases and J 6 bases; bases outside gene matches: 10. CDR3 nucleotides: TGTGCCAGCAGTTACACTGGGGGAGGGCCATCCAATGAGCAGTTCTTC. Translation: CASSYTGGGPSNEQFF.

The chain joins TRBV29-1 to TRBJ1-2; TRBD1 matches 8 bases. CDR1 and CDR2 (germline): SQVTM, ANQGSEA. The CDR3 length is 13 residues. The J segment lost 7 bases and the V segment lost 3 bases, leaving 7 bases of the junction unmatched. This CDR3 is CSVETTGVGGYTF. The DNA for the CDR3 is TGCAGCGTTGAGACGACAGGGGTGGGTGGCTACACCTTC. The full variable domain, in which reference TRBV29-1 and TRBJ1-2 provide the parts outside the CDR3, is SAVISQKPSRDICQRGTSLTIQCQVDSQVTMMFWYRQQPGQSLTLIATANQGSEATYESGFVIDKFPISRPNLTFSTLTVSNMSPEDSSIYLCSVETTGVGGYTFGSGTRLTVV.

This sequence joins TRBV7-6 and TRBJ2-7, with 8 bases identical to TRBD1. This CDR3 is built from 15 residues. Losses at the gene ends were 3 bases for V and 2 bases for J; bases not matched to a gene: 6. Germline loops: CDR1 SGHVS, CDR2 FNYEAQ. The CDR3 loop reads CASSLPRGHPYEQYF. The CDR3 region has the DNA TGTGCCAGCAGCTTGCCCAGGGGGCACCCCTACGAGCAGTACTTC.

CDR3 region: CASSDPGGRNTEAFF. CDR3 DNA sequence: TGTGCCAGCAGTGATCCAGGGGGCCGGAACACTGAAGCTTTCTTT. The chain has TRBV25-1 and TRBJ1-1, with 8 bases aligning to TRBD1. The CDR3 totals 15 residues. Germline CDR1 and CDR2: MGHDK and SYGVNS. The V gene end was trimmed by 3 bases and the J gene end by 1 base; junction bases not matched to a gene: 4.

The rearrangement links TRBV7-3 to TRBJ1-1; D call uncertain. The CDR3 is 13 residues long. Per germline, CDR1 SGHTA and CDR2 FQGTGA. V was pared by 5 bases and J by 5 bases, with 12 bases between. In DNA, the CDR3 is TGTGCCAGCAGCCAACAGAGTCGGACTGAAGCTTTCTTT. Its protein is CASSQQSRTEAFF.

The rearrangement links TRBV5-4 to TRBJ1-1, with a weak D call TRBD1 (6 bases). The ends were cut back, 3 bases at V and 4 bases at J, with 10 bases in the middle. The CDR3 loop spans 13 amino acids. Germline CDR1 and CDR2: SGHNT and YYREEE (reference sequence). CDR3 nucleotide sequence: TGTGCCAGCAGCTCCGACAGGCGCACTGAAGCTTTCTTT. Translating gives CASSSDRRTEAFF.

The chain couples TRBV9 to TRBJ1-1, with D possibly TRBD1 on 5 matching bases. CDR1 and CDR2 (germline): SGDLS, YYNGEE. The CDR3 contains 13 residues. V shed 4 bases and J shed 3 bases, with 10 bases lying between them. CDR3 bases: TGTGCCAGCAGCTCCAGGGTGGACACTGAAGCTTTCTTT. The encoded protein is CASSSRVDTEAFF.

V usage is TRBV13 and J usage is TRBJ2-7; 10 nucleotides agree with TRBD2. The germline V gene encodes CDR1 PRHDT and CDR2 FYEKMQ (reference sequence). The V gene end was trimmed by 3 bases and the J gene end by 3 bases; junction bases not matched to a gene: 2. CDR3 length: 14 amino acids. The CDR3 loop reads CASSLASGGYEQYF. The CDR3, as DNA: TGTGCCAGCAGCTTGGCTAGCGGGGGCTACGAGCAGTACTTC. Looking up the rest from reference TRBV13 and TRBJ2-7 gives the full variable domain: AAGVIQSPRHLIKEKRETATLKCYPIPRHDTVYWYQQGPGQDPQFLISFYEKMQSDKGSIPDRFSAQQFSDYHSELNMSSLELGDSALYFCASSLASGGYEQYFGPGTRLTVT.

The chain couples TRBV4-1 to TRBJ1-4, with 11 nucleotides matching TRBD1. Germline-derived CDR1 and CDR2 are MGHRA and YSYEKL. The CDR3 consists of 16 residues. Trimming removed 6 bases from V and 7 bases from J; junction bases left unmatched: 10. CDR3 protein: CASRLDTGTGGEKLFF. As DNA, the CDR3 is TGCGCCAGCAGACTAGATACCGGGACAGGGGGTGAAAAACTGTTTTTT.

The rearrangement uses TRBV28 and TRBJ1-5; 9 nucleotides line up with TRBD1. J was trimmed by 4 bases and V by 8 bases; bases with no gene match: 9. Germline V gene data show CDR1 as MDHEN and CDR2 as SYDVKM. This CDR3 region has 15 residues. CDR3 in DNA: TGTGCCAGCGCGAAGCCCGGGACAGGGAATCAGCCCCAGCATTTT. It translates to CASAKPGTGNQPQHF.

The DNA of the CDR3 is TGTGCCACCCCGAGAGCGGGAGGATCCTCTGGGGCCAACGTCCTGACTTTC. The encoded protein is CATPRAGGSSGANVLTF. The chain uses TRBV7-2 and TRBJ2-6; TRBD2 matches at 9 bases. The CDR3 length is 17 residues. Germline assignment: CDR1 SGHTA and CDR2 FQGNSA. J lost 0 bases, V lost 10 bases, and 10 bases had no gene match.

This clone was counted ten times or more. V usage is TRBV4-1 and J usage is TRBJ2-7, with a weak D call TRBD2 (6 bases). This CDR3 is built from 16 residues. The ends were cut back, 7 bases at V and 0 bases at J, with 19 bases in the middle. The germline CDR1 and CDR2 sequences are MGHRA and YSYEKL. The CDR3 DNA reads as TGCGCCAGCACCAGCGGGCGAGCGGCCAGCTCCTACGAGCAGTACTTC. Its translation: CASTSGRAASSYEQYF.

The chain employs TRBV28 and TRBJ2-1; the D gene is possibly TRBD1 (6 bases). The CDR3 length is 14 residues. Germline V gene lookup returns CDR1 MDHEN and CDR2 SYDVKM. The V end was cut by 5 bases, the J end by 9 bases, with 17 bases between. The CDR3 region is CASSVITQGSEQFF. For the CDR3, the DNA is TGTGCCAGCAGTGTAATCACACAGGGCTCTGAGCAGTTCTTC.

This chain connects TRBV5-1 to TRBJ2-7, with D possibly matching TRBD2 (6 bases). The CDR3 spans 16 residues. The V end was cut by 1 base, the J end by 0 bases, with 14 bases between. Germline values: CDR1 SGHRS, CDR2 YFSETQ. CDR3 amino acids: CASSLSGGRSSYEQYF. CDR3 coding DNA: TGCGCCAGCAGCTTGTCCGGGGGTAGAAGCTCCTACGAGCAGTACTTC.